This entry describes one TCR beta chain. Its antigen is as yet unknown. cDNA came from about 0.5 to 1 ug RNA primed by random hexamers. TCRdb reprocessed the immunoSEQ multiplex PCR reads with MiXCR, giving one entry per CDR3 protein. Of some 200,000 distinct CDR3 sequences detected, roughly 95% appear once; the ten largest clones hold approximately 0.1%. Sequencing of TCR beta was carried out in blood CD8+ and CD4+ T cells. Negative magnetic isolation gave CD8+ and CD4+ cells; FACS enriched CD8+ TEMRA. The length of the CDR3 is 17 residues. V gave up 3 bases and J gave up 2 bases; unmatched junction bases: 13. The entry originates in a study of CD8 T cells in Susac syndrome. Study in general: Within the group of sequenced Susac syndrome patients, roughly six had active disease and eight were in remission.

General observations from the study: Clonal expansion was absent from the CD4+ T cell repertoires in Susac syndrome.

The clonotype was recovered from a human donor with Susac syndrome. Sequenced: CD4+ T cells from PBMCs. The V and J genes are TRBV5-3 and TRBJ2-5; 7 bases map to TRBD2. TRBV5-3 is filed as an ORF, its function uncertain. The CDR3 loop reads CARSSASGPGLQETQYF. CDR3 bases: TGTGCCAGAAGCTCGGCCAGCGGACCGGGACTACAAGAGACCCAGTACTTC.